Presented here are 5 T cell receptor beta chains from one specimen sequenced in a study of CD8 T cells in Susac syndrome. With random hexamers, roughly 0.5 to 1 ug RNA was reverse transcribed. TCRdb re-analysed the immunoSEQ multiplex PCR reads in MiXCR, keeping a single row per CDR3 protein. The sample contains some 160,000 distinct CDR3 sequences, 90% to 95% of which appear only once. The source material was CD4+ T cells from PBMCs. The receptors stem from a human donor with Susac syndrome.

The chain couples TRBV2 to TRBJ2-7, with D perhaps matching TRBD2 (6 bases). The CDR3 loop spans 13 amino acids. Looked up from germline, CDR1 is SNHLY and CDR2 is FYNNEI. V gave up 7 bases and J gave up 3 bases, with 13 bases separating them. The CDR3: CASNWDGSYEQYF. The CDR3 DNA is TGTGCCAGCAACTGGGACGGGAGCTACGAGCAGTACTTC.

The rearrangement uses TRBV5-6 and TRBJ2-7, with D possibly matching TRBD1 (5 bases). Germline V lookup: CDR1 SGHDT, CDR2 YYEEEE. The V and J ends lost 4 bases and 4 bases respectively, with 9 bases between them. CDR3 length: 12 amino acids. CDR3: CASSAREYEQYF. In DNA form, the CDR3 reads TGTGCCAGCAGCGCCAGGGAATACGAGCAGTACTTC.

The chain joins TRBV24-1 to TRBJ2-1; TRBD2 matches 10 bases. The CDR3 extends over 17 amino acids. Germline assignment: CDR1 KGHDR and CDR2 SFDVKD. V was clipped by 3 bases and J by 5 bases; unmatched bases: 9. CDR3 in DNA: TGTGCCACCAGTGATCCCAGCGGGGGGGCCGTAAACAATGAGCAGTTCTTC. Protein: CATSDPSGGAVNNEQFF.

This clonotype was seen only once. The genes are TRBV9 and TRBJ1-5; no clear D. The CDR3 is 15 residues long. CDR1 and CDR2 from the germline V gene are SGDLS and YYNGEE. V was shortened by 0 bases and J by 0 bases, with 7 bases between the two germline ends. CDR3 protein: CASSVEPGSNQPQHF. The CDR3 bases are TGTGCCAGCAGCGTAGAACCGGGTAGCAATCAGCCCCAGCATTTT.

The chain has TRBV11-2 and TRBJ1-2, with 9 bases identical to TRBD1. The CDR3 runs 16 residues. Trimming removed 0 bases from V and 8 bases from J; junction bases left unmatched: 10. Germline CDR1 is SGHAT and CDR2 is FQNNGV. The CDR3: CASSLDPPGTGKGYTF. CDR3 bases: TGTGCCAGCAGCTTAGACCCTCCAGGGACAGGGAAAGGCTACACCTTC. Combining the CDR3 with reference TRBV11-2 and TRBJ1-2 gives the whole variable domain EAGVAQSPRYKIIEKRQSVAFWCNPISGHATLYWYQQILGQGPKLLIQFQNNGVVDDSQLPKDRFSAERLKGVDSTLKIQPAKLEDSAVYLCASSLDPPGTGKGYTFGSGTRLTVV.